This T cell receptor beta chain was profiled in a study of response to subunit inactivated influenza vaccine. MiXCR was run by TCRdb on the RT-PCR reads, yielding one entry per CDR3 protein. Among hundreds of thousands of distinct CDR3 sequences listed, 14% were seen once. Findings and limits, study-wide: Authors suggested few new T cells are recruited by each seasonal influenza vaccination.

Trimming took off 1 base at V and 1 base at J, with 7 bases between the two ends. Germline values: CDR1 DFQATT, CDR2 SNEGSKA (reference sequence). CDR3 size: 14 residues. This clonotype was counted ten times or more. Its matching antigen is unknown. This chain joins TRBV20-1 and TRBJ2-2, with D hard to call. This receptor was identified in a man aged 45-65 years who received an inactivated influenza vaccine. The material sequenced was PBMCs from blood, taken approximately 15 days before vaccination. The CDR3 coding sequence is TGCAGTGCTAGAGGTGGTGGGAACACCGGGGAGCTGTTTTTT. Translation: CSARGGGNTGELFF.